The rows below give T cell receptor beta chains drawn from one sample of a study of OX40 agonist ivuxolimab in advanced cancers. Clones were sequenced by immunoSEQ multiplex PCR, and TCRdb holds only the in-frame ones, with some missing. The sample holds around 55,000 clones, around 86% seen once. Sample: CD4+ or CD8+ T cells sorted from blood, taken in a trial of the OX40 agonist ivuxolimab. The source is an adult with an advanced solid tumor such as melanoma, head and neck, liver or kidney cancer. The CDR3 runs from the conserved cysteine through the conserved F or W. A D gene is named only where the DNA matches it firmly. A clone size is listed for some rows: how often the clone was seen (once, few, many), or a class if it is expanded.

TGTGCCAGCAGTGGGGGACAGGGGTGGGCTGAAGCTTTCTTT	CASSGGQGWAEAFF	few	TRBV6-5	TRBJ1-1	TRBD1
TGCGCCAGCAGCCGGAACCCCCTCCAGCGGGGGGGGGAGACCCAGTACTTC	CASSRNPLQRGGETQYF	.	TRBV5-1	TRBJ2-5	TRBD2
TGTGCCAGCAGCGAGGCAGTTTTGGACACCGGGGAGCTGTTTTTT	CASSEAVLDTGELFF	.	TRBV21-1	TRBJ2-2	.
TGTGCCAGCAGCTTAGAACAGGGGAACGAGCAGTACTTC	CASSLEQGNEQYF	once	TRBV7-9	TRBJ2-7	TRBD1
TGTGCCAGCAGTTTACTACAGGATACGAGCTCCTACGAGCAGTACTTC	CASSLLQDTSSYEQYF	.	TRBV6-5	TRBJ2-7	.
TGTGCCAGCAGCTTGCCGGGACAGGTCATTGAGTTCTTC	CASSLPGQVIEFF	.	TRBV7-9	TRBJ2-1	TRBD1
TGTGCCAGCAGCCCCAGGGTGGGGGAAACCATGAACACTGAAGCTTTCTTT	CASSPRVGETMNTEAFF	.	TRBV7-9	TRBJ1-1	.
TGCGCCAGCAGCTTTCCTTCGACAGGCCACCCCTACGAGCAGTACTTC	CASSFPSTGHPYEQYF	.	TRBV5-1	TRBJ2-7	.
TGCGCCAGCAGCCAAGATTTCACCGGGCGGGGGCGTTACGAGCAGTACTTC	CASSQDFTGRGRYEQYF	once	TRBV4-1	TRBJ2-7	.
TGCGCCAGCAGACTTAGCATGAACACTGAAGCTTTCTTT	CASRLSMNTEAFF	.	TRBV4-3	TRBJ1-1	.
TGTGCCAGCAGTCTACTACGGGACTCTTCCTACGAGCAGTACTTC	CASSLLRDSSYEQYF	.	TRBV6-5	TRBJ2-7	.
TGTGCCAGCAGCACGGACCCCCCGCAGTATTTT	CASSTDPPQYF	.	TRBV11-2	TRBJ2-3	.
TGCAGCGTTGAACTCTGGGAAGGGAGTAACTATGGCTACACCTTC	CSVELWEGSNYGYTF	.	TRBV29-1	TRBJ1-2	.
TGTGCCAGCAGCCCAACGGACAGGGGCGTCTCGGGGGCCAACGTCCTGACTTTC	CASSPTDRGVSGANVLTF	.	TRBV7-9	TRBJ2-6	TRBD1
TGTGCTAGCAGCTTACGCTATGGCGGGGAGGGAGATACGCAGTATTTT	CASSLRYGGEGDTQYF	.	TRBV7-7	TRBJ2-3	TRBD2
TGTGCCAGCAGCTTGGGAAGTGCTGGAAACACCATATATTTT	CASSLGSAGNTIYF	.	TRBV5-6	TRBJ1-3	.
TGTGCCAGTAGTATAGGCGGACAGGGGGCTCACGAGCAGTACTTC	CASSIGGQGAHEQYF	.	TRBV19	TRBJ2-7	TRBD1